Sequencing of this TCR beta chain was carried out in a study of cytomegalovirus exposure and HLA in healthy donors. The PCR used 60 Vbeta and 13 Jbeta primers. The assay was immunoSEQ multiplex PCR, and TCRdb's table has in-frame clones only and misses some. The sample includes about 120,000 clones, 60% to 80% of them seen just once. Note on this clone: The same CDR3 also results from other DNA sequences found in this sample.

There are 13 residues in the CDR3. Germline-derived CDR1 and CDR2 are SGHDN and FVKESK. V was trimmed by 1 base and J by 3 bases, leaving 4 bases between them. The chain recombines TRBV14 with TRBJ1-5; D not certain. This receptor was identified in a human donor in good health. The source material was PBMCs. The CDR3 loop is CASSQGLNQPQHF. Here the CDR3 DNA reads TGTGCCAGCAGCCAAGGTCTCAATCAGCCCCAGCATTTT.